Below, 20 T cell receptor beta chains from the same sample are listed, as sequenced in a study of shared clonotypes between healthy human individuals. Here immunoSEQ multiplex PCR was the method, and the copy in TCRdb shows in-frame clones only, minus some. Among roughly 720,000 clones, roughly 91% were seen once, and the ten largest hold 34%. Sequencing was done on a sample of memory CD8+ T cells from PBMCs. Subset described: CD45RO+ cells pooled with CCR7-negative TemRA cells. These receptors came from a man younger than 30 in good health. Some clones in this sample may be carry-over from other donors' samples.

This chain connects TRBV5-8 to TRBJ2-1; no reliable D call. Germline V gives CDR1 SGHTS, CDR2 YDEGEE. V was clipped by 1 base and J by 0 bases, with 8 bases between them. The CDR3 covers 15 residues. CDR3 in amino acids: CASSLYASSYNEQFF. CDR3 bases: TGTGCCAGCAGCTTGTACGCAAGCTCCTACAATGAGCAGTTCTTC.

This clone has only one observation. Written as DNA, the CDR3 is TGTGCCAGCAGCCCCGGAGCGGGAGTACCAGATACGCAGTATTTT. This gives the protein CASSPGAGVPDTQYF. The chain is built from TRBV7-9 and TRBJ2-3; 8 nucleotides match TRBD2. This CDR3 contains 15 residues. Germline V gene sequence: CDR1 SEHNR, CDR2 FQNEAQ (reference sequence). The trim removed 5 bases at V and 4 bases at J, leaving 8 bases unmatched.

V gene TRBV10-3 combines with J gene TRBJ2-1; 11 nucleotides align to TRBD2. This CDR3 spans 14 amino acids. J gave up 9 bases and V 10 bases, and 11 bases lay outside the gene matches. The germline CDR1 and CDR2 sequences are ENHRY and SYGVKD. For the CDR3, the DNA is TGTGCCACATTAGCGGGAGGGCCTAGCGCTGAGCAGTTCTTC. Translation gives CATLAGGPSAEQFF.

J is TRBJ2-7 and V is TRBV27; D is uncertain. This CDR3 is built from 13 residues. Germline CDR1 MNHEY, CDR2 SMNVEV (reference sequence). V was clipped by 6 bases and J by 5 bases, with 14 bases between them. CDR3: CASRLGGNNEQYF. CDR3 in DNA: TGTGCCAGCAGGCTGGGTGGCAATAACGAGCAGTACTTC.

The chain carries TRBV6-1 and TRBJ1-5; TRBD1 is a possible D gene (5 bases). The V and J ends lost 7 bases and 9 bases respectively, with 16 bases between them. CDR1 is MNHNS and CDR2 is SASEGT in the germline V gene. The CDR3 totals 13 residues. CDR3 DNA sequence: TGTGCCAGCATAGGCAGGGACCAGGGGCCCCAGCATTTT. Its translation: CASIGRDQGPQHF.

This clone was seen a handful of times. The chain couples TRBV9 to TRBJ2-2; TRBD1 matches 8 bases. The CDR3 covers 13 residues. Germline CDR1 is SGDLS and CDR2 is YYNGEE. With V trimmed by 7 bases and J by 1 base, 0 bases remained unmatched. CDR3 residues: CASGQGNTGELFF. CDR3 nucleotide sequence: TGTGCCAGCGGACAGGGGAACACCGGGGAGCTGTTTTTT.

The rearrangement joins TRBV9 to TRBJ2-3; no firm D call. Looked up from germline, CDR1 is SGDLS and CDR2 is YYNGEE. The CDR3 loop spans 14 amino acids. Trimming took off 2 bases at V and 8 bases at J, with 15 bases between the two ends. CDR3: CASSVVETPATQYF. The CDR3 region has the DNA TGTGCCAGCAGCGTGGTCGAAACTCCCGCTACGCAGTATTTT. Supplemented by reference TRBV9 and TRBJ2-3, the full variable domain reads DSGVTQTPKHLITATGQRVTLRCSPRSGDLSVYWYQQSLDQGLQFLIQYYNGEERAKGNILERFSAQQFPDLHSELNLSSLELGDSALYFCASSVVETPATQYFGPGTRLTVL.

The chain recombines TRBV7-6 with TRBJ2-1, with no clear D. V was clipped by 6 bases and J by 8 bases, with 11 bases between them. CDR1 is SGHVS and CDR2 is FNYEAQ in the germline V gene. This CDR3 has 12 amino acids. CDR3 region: CASSYAADEQFF. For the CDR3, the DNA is TGTGCCAGCAGTTACGCAGCCGATGAGCAGTTCTTC.

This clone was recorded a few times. CDR3 amino acids: CSVESTVSYGYTF. Here the CDR3 DNA reads TGCAGCGTTGAATCGACGGTCAGCTATGGCTACACCTTC. This rearrangement joins TRBV29-1 to TRBJ1-2, with D unresolved. Per the germline V gene, CDR1 is SQVTM and CDR2 is ANQGSEA. This CDR3 has 13 residues. Between the trimmed V and J ends, which lost 2 bases and 4 bases, there was a span of 11 bases.

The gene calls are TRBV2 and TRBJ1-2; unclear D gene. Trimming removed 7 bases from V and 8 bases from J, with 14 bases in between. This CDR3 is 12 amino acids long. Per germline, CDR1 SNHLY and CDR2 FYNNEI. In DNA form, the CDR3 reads TGTGCCAGCATCGGCAGCGCGCGGGGCTACACCTTC. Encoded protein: CASIGSARGYTF.

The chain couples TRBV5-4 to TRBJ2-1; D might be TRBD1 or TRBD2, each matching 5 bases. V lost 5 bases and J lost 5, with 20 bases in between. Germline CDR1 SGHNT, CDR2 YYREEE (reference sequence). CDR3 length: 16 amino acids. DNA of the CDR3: TGTGCCAGCAGGAACTCAGCTGGGGGTTGGAACAATGAGCAGTTCTTC. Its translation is CASRNSAGGWNNEQFF.

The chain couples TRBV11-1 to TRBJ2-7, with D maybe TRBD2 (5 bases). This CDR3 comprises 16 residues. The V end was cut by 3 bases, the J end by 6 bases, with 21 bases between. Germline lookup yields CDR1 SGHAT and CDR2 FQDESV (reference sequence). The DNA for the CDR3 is TGTGCCAGCAGCTTTTTTCGGGGTACCACCTCTGCCGAGCAGTACTTC. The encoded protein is CASSFFRGTTSAEQYF.

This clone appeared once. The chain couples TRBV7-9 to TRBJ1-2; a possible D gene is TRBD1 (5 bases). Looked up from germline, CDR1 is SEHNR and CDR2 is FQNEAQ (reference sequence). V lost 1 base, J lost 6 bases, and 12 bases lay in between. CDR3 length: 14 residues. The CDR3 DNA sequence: TGTGCCAGCAGCTTAGTTCGGACACCAGATGGCTACACCTTC. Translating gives CASSLVRTPDGYTF.

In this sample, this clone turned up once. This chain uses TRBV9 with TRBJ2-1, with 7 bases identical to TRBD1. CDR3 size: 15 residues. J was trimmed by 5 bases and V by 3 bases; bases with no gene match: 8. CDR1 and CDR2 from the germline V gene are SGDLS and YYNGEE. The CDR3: CASSATGVTNNEQFF. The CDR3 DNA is TGTGCCAGCAGCGCAACAGGGGTGACCAACAATGAGCAGTTCTTC.

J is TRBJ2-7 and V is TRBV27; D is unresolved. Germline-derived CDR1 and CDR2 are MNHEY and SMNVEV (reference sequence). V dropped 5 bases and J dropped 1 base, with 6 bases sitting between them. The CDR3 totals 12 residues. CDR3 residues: CASSTNSYEQYF. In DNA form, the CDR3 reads TGTGCCAGCAGTACCAATTCCTACGAGCAGTACTTC.

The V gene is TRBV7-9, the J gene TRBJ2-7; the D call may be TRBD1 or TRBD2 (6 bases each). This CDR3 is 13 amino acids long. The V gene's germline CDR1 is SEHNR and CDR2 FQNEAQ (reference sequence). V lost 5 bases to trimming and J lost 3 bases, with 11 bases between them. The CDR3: CASSTGGGYEQYF. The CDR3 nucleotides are TGTGCCAGCAGCACCGGGGGCGGCTACGAGCAGTACTTC.

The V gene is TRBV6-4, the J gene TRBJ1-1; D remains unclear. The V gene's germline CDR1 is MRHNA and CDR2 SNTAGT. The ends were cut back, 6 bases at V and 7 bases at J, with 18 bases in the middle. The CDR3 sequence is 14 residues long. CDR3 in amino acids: CASSASAGSYEAFF. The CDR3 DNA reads TGTGCCAGCAGCGCGTCAGCGGGATCCTATGAAGCTTTCTTT.

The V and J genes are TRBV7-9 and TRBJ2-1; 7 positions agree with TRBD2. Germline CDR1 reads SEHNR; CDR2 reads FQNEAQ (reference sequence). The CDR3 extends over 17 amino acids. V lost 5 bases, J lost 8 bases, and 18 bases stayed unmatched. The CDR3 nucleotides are TGTGCCAGCAGCCCCCCATCCCCACGGGAGGCCGGGGATGAGCAGTTCTTC. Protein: CASSPPSPREAGDEQFF. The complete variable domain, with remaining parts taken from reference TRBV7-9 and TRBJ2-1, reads DTGVSQNPRHKITKRGQNVTFRCDPISEHNRLYWYRQTLGQGPEFLTYFQNEAQLEKSRLLSDRFSAERPKGSFSTLEIQRTEQGDSAMYLCASSPPSPREAGDEQFFGPGTRLTVL.

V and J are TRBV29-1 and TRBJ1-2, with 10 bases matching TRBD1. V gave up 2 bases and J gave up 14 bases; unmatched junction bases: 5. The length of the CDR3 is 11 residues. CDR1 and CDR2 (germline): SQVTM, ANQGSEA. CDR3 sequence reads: CSVERDRGVTF. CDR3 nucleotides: TGCAGCGTTGAAAGGGACAGGGGAGTAACCTTC.

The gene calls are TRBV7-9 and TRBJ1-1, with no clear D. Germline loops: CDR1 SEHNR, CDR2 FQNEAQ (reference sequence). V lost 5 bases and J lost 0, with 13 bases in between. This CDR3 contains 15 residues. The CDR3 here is CASSPSERLNTEAFF. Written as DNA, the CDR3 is TGTGCCAGCAGCCCCTCTGAGAGGTTGAACACTGAAGCTTTCTTT.